This section outlines one TCR beta chain sequence together with its context. In the original analysis: Amplification from reference gene primers served as the basis for estimated nucleated cell counts. Measured with immunoSEQ multiplex PCR; TCRdb has only the in-frame clones, and not every one. Clone size and the V and J calls come from that table; the DNA yielded D and trimming. Altogether about 48,000 clones are present, roughly 84% being singletons, with the ten largest covering 5.5% to 7%. This sample was taken from a study of blood T cell repertoires in COVID-19. In the study overall: From the United States, Italy and Spain came samples of acute and convalescent COVID-19. Nucleic acid was either cDNA or gDNA, and it came from T cells, B-cell-depleted T cells, or PBMCs.

The CDR3 consists of 17 residues. CDR1 and CDR2 (germline): SGHKS, YYEKEE (reference sequence). Losses at the gene ends were 6 bases for V and 6 bases for J; bases not matched to a gene: 17. The V gene is TRBV5-5, the J gene TRBJ1-2, with TRBD1 matching 10 bases. This clonotype was sampled from a woman aged 60-75 years with acute or convalescent COVID-19. Sequenced input: peripheral blood. The chain's CDR3 is CASTYITGQGVFDGYTF. The CDR3 DNA is TGTGCCAGCACTTACATAACAGGACAGGGGGTTTTCGATGGCTACACCTTC.